This TCR beta chain comes out of a study of CD8+CD57+ T cells in acquired aplastic anemia. Patients sequenced had flow cytometry evidence of CD8+CD57+ cell expansion. According to the study, genomic DNA was the template for TCR beta VDJ and CDR3 profiling. TCRdb reprocessed the reads via MiXCR and lists one record per CDR3 protein. The profile shows 150,000 or so distinct CDR3 sequences, about half of them singletons. This TCR was sampled from a human donor with aplastic anemia. Sequencing input: sorted CD4+, CD8+, or CD8+CD57+ T cells (not recorded which) from PBMCs.

CDR3 coding DNA: TGTGCCAGCAGTGAGACAGGGACGGATACGCAGTATTTT. Translated: CASSETGTDTQYF. The chain employs TRBV25-1 and TRBJ2-3, with 7 bases aligning to TRBD1. The J segment lost 6 bases and the V segment lost 3 bases, leaving 3 bases of the junction unmatched. CDR3 length equals 13 residues. From germline, CDR1 is MGHDK and CDR2 SYGVNS.